These 13 T cell receptor beta chains were sequenced from one sample in a study of technical replicates of blood from a few donors. The assay was immunoSEQ multiplex PCR, and TCRdb's table has in-frame clones only and misses some. The sample has around 93,000 clones; approximately 95% are singletons. The sequencing sample was made of T cells isolated from PBMCs. These receptors were obtained from a human donor in good health.

The rearrangement links TRBV5-1 to TRBJ2-1, with a possible D match to TRBD2 (6 bases). V lost 4 bases and J 4 bases, leaving 9 bases between the germline ends. Looked up from germline, CDR1 is SGHRS and CDR2 is YFSETQ. The CDR3 contains 13 residues. In DNA, the CDR3 is TGCGCCAGCAGCCAGGGACTTTACAATGAGCAGTTCTTC. Encoded protein: CASSQGLYNEQFF.

The V and J genes are TRBV6-5 and TRBJ2-1; D remains unclear. Trimming took off 5 bases at V and 9 bases at J, with 14 bases between the two ends. Germline CDR1 and CDR2: MNHEY and SVGAGI. The CDR3 extends over 13 amino acids. This CDR3 is CASSLPESIEQFF. DNA of the CDR3: TGTGCCAGCAGTCTCCCGGAGAGCATTGAGCAGTTCTTC.

The chain has TRBV2 and TRBJ1-3; maybe TRBD1 (5 bases). With 6 bases removed from V and 3 bases from J, the gap between germline ends came to 15 bases. The V gene's germline CDR1 is SNHLY and CDR2 FYNNEI. CDR3 length equals 15 residues. CDR3 protein: CASSVGLSVGNTIYF. For the CDR3, the DNA is TGTGCCAGCAGCGTGGGACTCAGCGTTGGAAACACCATATATTTT. The whole variable domain, filled in from reference TRBV2 and TRBJ1-3, reads EPEVTQTPSHQVTQMGQEVILRCVPISNHLYFYWYRQILGQKVEFLVSFYNNEISEKSEIFDDQFSVERPDGSNFTLKIRSTKLEDSAMYFCASSVGLSVGNTIYFGEGSWLTVV.

The chain joins TRBV2 to TRBJ2-1; 11 bases line up with TRBD2. V trimming: 8 bases; J trimming: 5 bases; junction bases outside the gene matches: 11. The V gene's germline CDR1 is SNHLY and CDR2 FYNNEI. The CDR3 is 16 amino acids. The CDR3 is CASLTELAGADNEQFF. The DNA of the CDR3 is TGTGCCAGCCTGACCGAACTAGCGGGAGCTGACAATGAGCAGTTCTTC.

The chain recombines TRBV28 with TRBJ2-3; 13 positions match TRBD2. This CDR3 comprises 16 residues. With 5 bases clipped from V and 7 bases from J, the junction kept 9 bases outside the gene matches. Germline assignment: CDR1 MDHEN and CDR2 SYDVKM. In DNA, the CDR3 is TGTGCCAGCAGTCCTAGGACTAGCGGGAGCCAAAATACGCAGTATTTT. This translates into CASSPRTSGSQNTQYF.

The CDR3 region has the DNA TGTGCCAGCAGTTTCGGGCTAGCGGGAACTTACGAGCAGTACTTC. This translates into CASSFGLAGTYEQYF. V gene TRBV27 combines with J gene TRBJ2-7, with 9 bases identical to TRBD2. The CDR3 contains 15 residues. After removal of 3 bases from V and 4 bases from J, the junction contained 7 bases not matched to a gene. Germline values: CDR1 MNHEY, CDR2 SMNVEV (reference sequence).

The V gene is TRBV5-6, the J gene TRBJ2-7, with 10 bases lining up with TRBD2. The V and J ends lost 4 bases and 4 bases, in that order; junction bases with no gene match: 2. The CDR3 spans 13 residues. Germline V gives CDR1 SGHDT, CDR2 YYEEEE. The CDR3 DNA is TGTGCCAGCAGCAGACTAGCGGGTTACGAGCAGTACTTC. Protein product: CASSRLAGYEQYF.

The chain uses TRBV21-1 and TRBJ1-1; TRBD1 is taken as the D call from the table, unchecked against the DNA. TRBV21-1 counts as a pseudogene. The CDR3 is 16 amino acids. The DNA of the CDR3 is TGTGCCAGCAGCACACGGACAGGGGGCAGATGCACTGAAGCTTTCTTT. This gives the protein CASSTRTGGRCTEAFF.

This clone came up once. V is TRBV7-9 and J is TRBJ1-3; D call uncertain. Looked up from germline, CDR1 is SEHNR and CDR2 is FQNEAQ (reference sequence). This CDR3 is built from 16 residues. V shed 3 bases and J shed 0 bases, with 12 bases lying between them. CDR3 sequence: CASSFIPSTSGNTIYF. The CDR3 DNA follows: TGTGCCAGCAGCTTCATACCGAGCACCTCTGGAAACACCATATATTTT.

The rearrangement uses TRBV19 and TRBJ2-1; D is perhaps TRBD2 (5 bases). The CDR3 extends over 13 amino acids. Germline CDR1 reads LNHDA; CDR2 reads SQIVND (reference sequence). The ends were cut back, 5 bases at V and 8 bases at J, with 13 bases in the middle. The CDR3 is CASSGDLEDEQFF. CDR3 DNA sequence: TGTGCCAGTAGTGGAGATTTGGAGGATGAGCAGTTCTTC.

This clone was detected only a few times. The rearrangement uses TRBV29-1 and TRBJ1-1; no clear D. The CDR3 sequence is 10 residues long. CDR1 and CDR2 from the germline V gene are SQVTM and ANQGSEA. Trimming shortened V by 4 bases and J by 7 bases, and 7 bases separated the two germline ends. The CDR3: CSVGAYEAFF. The CDR3 coding sequence is TGCAGCGTTGGGGCGTATGAAGCTTTCTTT.

The genes are TRBV19 and TRBJ1-2; TRBD1 matches at 8 bases. The CDR3 has 14 residues. Germline CDR1 is LNHDA and CDR2 is SQIVND (reference sequence). Trimming took 5 bases from V and 8 from J; bases not matched to a gene: 10. CDR3 sequence: CASSPLGQAWGYTF. The CDR3 DNA reads as TGTGCCAGTAGTCCCCTGGGACAGGCTTGGGGCTACACCTTC.

The chain is built from TRBV28 and TRBJ2-5; D unclear. V was pared by 5 bases and J by 1 base, with 11 bases between. The CDR3 sequence is 14 residues long. Germline CDR1 reads MDHEN; CDR2 reads SYDVKM. CDR3 protein: CASSVFGFQETQYF. For the CDR3, the DNA is TGTGCCAGCAGTGTTTTCGGGTTCCAAGAGACCCAGTACTTC.